Included here is one T cell receptor beta chain sequence, with context. No antigen is known for it. Time point described: late sampling 161 to 241 days after vaccination in a few convalescent patients. The sample's treatment: approximately 9-day PBMC culture with coronavirus spike peptide pools or control peptides (ViraFEST assay). These data are taken from a study of vaccination and CD4 T cells after COVID-19. Study at large: Several convalescent cases were mild and one was severe, and all had been SARS-CoV-2 positive by nasal swab PCR. A CEFX pool, an HIV-1 Nef pool, or no peptide went to control cultures.

Cultured CD4+ T cell DNA underwent sequencing with the Oncomine TCR Beta short-read assay. TCRdb recomputed calls from the PCR reads with MiXCR, one row per CDR3 protein. The sample includes 15,000 to 20,000 distinct CDR3 sequences, roughly half of them seen just once. Trimming stripped 3 bases from V and 5 bases from J, with 6 bases between. Germline V gene lookup returns CDR1 SEHNR and CDR2 FQNEAQ (reference sequence). This CDR3 is 12 amino acids long. Study results and limitations: The median proportion of reactive clones detected only post-vaccination in convalescent patients was approximately 90%. From a median of roughly 21 to 38, SARS-CoV-2-reactive clonotypes increased, though not significantly.

The material was CD4+ T cells from blood, cultured in vitro, obtained about 7 months after SARS-CoV-2 vaccination. The V call is TRBV7-9, the J call TRBJ2-3; tentatively, D is TRBD2 (5 bases). This sequence was found in a human donor who had recovered from COVID-19. The CDR3 loop is CASSFAGDTQYF. CDR3 nucleotides: TGTGCCAGCAGCTTCGCGGGAGATACGCAGTATTTT.